This T cell receptor beta chain emerged from a study of blood T cell repertoires in COVID-19. Study-wide context: Samples taken during acute and convalescent COVID-19 were collected in the United States, Italy and Spain. T cells, B-cell-depleted T cells, or PBMCs provided the cDNA or gDNA that served as material.

This CDR3 has 12 amino acids. V was clipped by 3 bases and J by 10 bases; unmatched bases: 3. Germline V gives CDR1 MGHRA, CDR2 YSYEKL. In the study's own analysis: Amplifying reference gene primers gave estimates of nucleated cell counts. Profiled with immunoSEQ multiplex PCR; TCRdb holds only in-frame clones, not every one. V and J calls and clone size come straight from that table; D and trimming were deduced from the DNA. The sample includes hundreds of thousands of clones, around 89% seen only once; the top ten take roughly 4%. The receptor was derived from a woman aged 25 to 39 with acute or convalescent COVID-19. V and J are TRBV4-1 and TRBJ2-1, with 7 bases aligning to TRBD2. Sequenced sample: peripheral blood. The CDR3 sequence is CASSHPGLEQFF. DNA for the CDR3: TGCGCCAGCAGCCATCCGGGACTAGAGCAGTTCTTC.